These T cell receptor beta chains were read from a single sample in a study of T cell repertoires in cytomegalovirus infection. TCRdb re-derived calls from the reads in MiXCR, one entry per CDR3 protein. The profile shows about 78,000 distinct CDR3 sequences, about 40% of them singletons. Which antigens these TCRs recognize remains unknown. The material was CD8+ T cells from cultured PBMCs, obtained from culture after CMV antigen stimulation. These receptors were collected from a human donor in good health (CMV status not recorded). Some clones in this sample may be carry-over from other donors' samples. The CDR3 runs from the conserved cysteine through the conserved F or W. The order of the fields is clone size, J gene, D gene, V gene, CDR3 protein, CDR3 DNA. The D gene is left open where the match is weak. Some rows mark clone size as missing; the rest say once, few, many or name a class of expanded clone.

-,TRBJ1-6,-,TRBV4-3,CASSQSQGAVNSPLHF,TGCGCCAGCAGCCAAAGTCAGGGCGCCGTTAATTCACCCCTCCACTTT
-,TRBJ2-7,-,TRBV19,CASSIQASSYEQYF,TGTGCCAGTAGTATACAGGCGAGCTCCTACGAGCAGTACTTC
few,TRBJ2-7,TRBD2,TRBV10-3,CAIESGGDSYEQYF,TGTGCCATTGAATCTGGGGGGGACTCCTACGAGCAGTACTTC
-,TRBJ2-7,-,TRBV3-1,CASSLIEGRGKQYF,TGTGCCAGCAGCCTAATAGAGGGCAGGGGAAAGCAGTACTTC
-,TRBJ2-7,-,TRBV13,CASSPPGGHSYEQYF,TGTGCCAGCAGCCCCCCGGGGGGCCATTCCTACGAGCAGTACTTC
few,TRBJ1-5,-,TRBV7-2,CASSPRGYSNQPQHF,TGTGCCAGCAGCCCGCGAGGTTATAGCAATCAGCCCCAGCATTTT
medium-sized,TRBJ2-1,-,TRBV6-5,CASSYNLGPNNEQFF,TGTGCCAGCAGTTACAACTTAGGGCCGAACAATGAGCAGTTCTTC
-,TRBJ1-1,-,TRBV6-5,CASSPRNTEAFF,TGTGCCAGCAGTCCCCGAAACACTGAAGCTTTCTTT
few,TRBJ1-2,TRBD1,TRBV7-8,CASSPKTGWSYGYTF,TGTGCCAGCAGCCCTAAGACAGGGTGGAGCTATGGCTACACCTTC
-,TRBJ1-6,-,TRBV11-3,CASSFNREGSPLHF,TGTGCCAGCAGCTTTAACAGAGAAGGTTCACCCCTCCACTTT
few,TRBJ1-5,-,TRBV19,CASSIDKGYQPQHF,TGTGCCAGTAGTATAGATAAGGGGTATCAGCCCCAGCATTTT
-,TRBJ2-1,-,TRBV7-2,CASSLDVQRDEQFF,TGTGCCAGCAGCTTAGATGTGCAACGGGATGAGCAGTTCTTC
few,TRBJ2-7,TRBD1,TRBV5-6,CASSPDGTGLYEQYF,TGTGCCAGCAGCCCCGACGGGACAGGGCTCTACGAGCAGTACTTC
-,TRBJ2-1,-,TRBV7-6,CASSRQTDTSSYNEQFF,TGTGCCAGCAGCCGACAGACAGATACGAGCTCCTACAATGAGCAGTTCTTC
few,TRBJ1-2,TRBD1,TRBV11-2,CASSLGTANLYGYTF,TGTGCCAGCAGCCTAGGGACAGCGAACCTCTATGGCTACACCTTC
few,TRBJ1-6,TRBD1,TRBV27,CASSLSRGDSYNSPLHF,TGTGCCAGCAGTTTAAGCAGGGGGGATTCCTATAATTCACCCCTCCACTTT
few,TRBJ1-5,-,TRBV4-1,CASSQGVGAAQPQHF,TGCGCCAGCAGCCAAGGGGTCGGGGCTGCTCAGCCCCAGCATTTT
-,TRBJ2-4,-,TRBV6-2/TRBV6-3,CASSPTWTLNYGKNIQYF,TGTGCCAGCAGTCCCACGTGGACACTAAACTACGGCAAAAACATTCAGTACTTC
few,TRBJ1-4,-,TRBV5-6,CASSLATNEKLFF,TGTGCCAGCAGCTTGGCCACTAATGAAAAACTGTTTTTT
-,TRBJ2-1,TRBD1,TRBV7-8,CASSLGSQGFYNEQFF,TGTGCCAGCAGCTTAGGGTCACAGGGGTTTTACAATGAGCAGTTCTTC
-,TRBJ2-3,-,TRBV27,CASMGKDTQYF,TGTGCCAGCATGGGGAAGGATACGCAGTATTTT
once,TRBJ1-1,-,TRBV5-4,CASSLVLEDTEAFF,TGTGCCAGCAGCTTGGTGCTGGAGGACACTGAAGCTTTCTTT
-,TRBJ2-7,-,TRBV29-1,CSIRWGVGFEQYF,TGCAGCATACGTTGGGGGGTAGGTTTCGAGCAGTACTTC
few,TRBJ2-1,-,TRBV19,CASGQFSYNEQFF,TGTGCCAGCGGACAGTTCTCCTACAATGAGCAGTTCTTC
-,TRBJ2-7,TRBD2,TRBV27,CASSQASGGTYEQYF,TGTGCCAGCTCCCAGGCTAGCGGGGGAACCTACGAGCAGTACTTC
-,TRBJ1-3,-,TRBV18,CASSPRLPSSSGNTIYF,TGTGCCAGCTCACCACGTCTTCCCTCGAGCTCTGGAAACACCATATATTTT
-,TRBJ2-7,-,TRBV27,CASSRSSDSYEQYF,TGTGCCAGCAGTAGAAGTAGTGACTCCTACGAGCAGTACTTC